This T cell receptor (beta chain) was captured in a study of radiotherapy plus CTLA-4 blockade in lung cancer (dated by TCRdb to the late 2010s). Describing the broader study: Among enrolled patients, 15% to 20% had an objective response and roughly 31% reached disease control. Study-wide conclusions, independent of this receptor: Increased serum interferon-beta after radiation, together with early dynamic changes in blood T cell clones, were reported to be the strongest predictors of response. After treatment with radiotherapy and ipilimumab, TCR clones that came from tumors expanded in the peripheral blood.

The library came from the immunoSEQ multiplex PCR assay. TCRdb mirrors the immuneACCESS table, restricted to in-frame sequences. Some clones are absent from its copies; in checked studies, under half trace to an unresolved V gene, and the reason for the others is unknown. In all, the sample holds fewer than 65,000 clones, and around 75% of those were seen once. The ten largest clonotypes hold about 8% of the sample. In this study, focal radiation therapy paired with CTLA-4 blockade (ipilimumab) was tested in patients who had chemo-refractory metastatic non-small-cell lung cancer. Comment on this clone: Its recognized antigen is unknown. Base qualities are missing; no much larger clone stands one base away.

The CDR3 has 15 amino acids, counting the end cysteine and phenylalanine. Left in the record is the CDR3 DNA by itself, 45 bases read in frame from the first base. V is cut back by 0 bases and J by 7 bases, with 1 base in the junction unmatched. CDR1 and CDR2 (SGHVS, FQNEAQ) derive from the germline V gene. This TCR came from a human donor with non-small cell lung cancer who had a complete response to radiotherapy plus ipilimumab. Material: peripheral blood, obtained from a patient treated with radiotherapy plus ipilimumab. Recombination joined TRBV7-8 with TRBJ1-6, with 9 bases in between that match TRBD1. The DNA sequence is as follows: TGTGCCAGCAGCTTAGCCGGACAGGGGAATTCACCCCTCCACTTT. Its translation reads: CASSLAGQGNSPLHF.